This T cell receptor beta chain comes out of a study of CD8 T cells in ankylosing spondylitis. Trimming stripped 5 bases from V and 6 bases from J, with 8 bases between. The CDR3 has 11 residues. Study-wide points: Seemingly distinctive of ankylosing spondylitis blood was a TCR beta motif formed by eight highly homologous variants.

Regarding this clonotype: Its matching antigen is unknown.

TCRdb re-called the 5' RACE reads with MiXCR, one entry per CDR3 protein. The sample records about 540,000 distinct CDR3 sequences, roughly 13% being singletons. V and J are TRBV12-3 or TRBV12-4 and TRBJ2-7; D unclear. The sample was blood, either unsorted or a sorted T cell fraction (not recorded which). The sequence came from a male donor with ankylosing spondylitis. The CDR3 DNA reads TGTGCCAGCAGTCAACCGGGCGAGCAGTACTTC. Its translation is CASSQPGEQYF.